These T cell receptor delta chains were read from a single sample in a study of gamma-delta chains in newborns, infants, children. TCRdb reanalysed the reads via CATT. Of over a thousand delta-chain clones listed, 3.5% to 4.5% are singletons. The material sequenced was blood. The receptors derive from a child who was a newborn, infant or young child, either healthy, febrile or measles-vaccinated (not recorded which). Each CDR3 is given with its conserved first and last residue. Fields, in order: D gene, J gene, V gene, clone size, CDR3 protein, CDR3 DNA. D genes are given only for firm matches. Size tells how often a clone was seen (once, few, many) or the class of an expanded clone, and some rows leave it out.

D: NA; J: TRDJ1; V: TRDV1; size: few; CDR3: CALGDRSLKYTDKLTF; DNA: TGTGCTCTTGGGGACCGTTCCCTGAAGTACACCGATAAACTCACCTTT
D: NA; J: TRDJ1; V: TRDV2; size: NA; CDR3: CACDTVGRSYPTDKLIF; DNA: TGCGCCTGTGACACCGTCGGGAGGAGTTACCCAACCGATAAACTCATCTTT
D: NA; J: TRDJ1; V: TRDV1; size: NA; CDR3: CALGEPLPPILGGRYTDKLIF; DNA: TGTGCTCTTGGGGAACCCCTTCCTCCCATACTGGGGGGGAGATACACCGATAAACTCATCTTT
D: TRDD3; J: TRDJ2; V: TRDV3; size: large; CDR3: CACSWAYRVLGDPLTAQLFF; DNA: TGTGCCTGTAGCTGGGCCTACCGTGTACTGGGGGACCCTTTGACAGCACAACTCTTCTTT
D: TRDD3; J: TRDJ3; V: TRDV3; size: large; CDR3: CALGGYAASWDTRQMFF; DNA: TGTGCCTTAGGGGGATACGCGGCTTCCTGGGACACCCGACAGATGTTTTTC
D: TRDD3; J: TRDJ1; V: TRDV3; size: medium-sized; CDR3: CASRELGDTKLIF; DNA: TGTGCCTCCAGGGAACTGGGGGATACTAAACTCATCTTT
D: TRDD3; J: TRDJ1; V: TRDV1; size: few; CDR3: CALGELGPREGWGPTDKLIF; DNA: TGTGCTCTTGGGGAACTTGGACCCCGTGAGGGCTGGGGGCCCACCGATAAACTCATCTTT
D: TRDD3; J: TRDJ1; V: TRDV2; size: large; CDR3: CACRGPALLLGDTDKLIF; DNA: TGTGCCTGCCGAGGACCTGCCCTCCTACTGGGGGATACCGATAAACTCATCTTT
D: TRDD3; J: TRDJ1; V: TRDV1; size: NA; CDR3: CALGELARYPGGLLMYTDKPIF; DNA: TGTGCTCTTGGGGAATTAGCAAGGTACCCTGGGGGACTTCTTATGTACACCGATAAACCCATCTTT
D: TRDD3; J: TRDJ1; V: TRDV1; size: NA; CDR3: CALGSPPWDWGGYTDKLIF; DNA: TGTGCTCTTGGGTCGCCCCCGTGGGACTGGGGGGGCTACACCGATAAACTCATCTTT
D: TRDD3; J: TRDJ1; V: TRDV1; size: medium-sized; CDR3: CALGELRLLGDTGDKLIF; DNA: TGTGCTCTTGGGGAACTTCGGTTACTGGGGGATACGGGCGATAAACTCATCTTT
D: NA; J: TRDJ2; V: TRDV1; size: medium-sized; CDR3: CALGKGRYVTAQLFF; DNA: TGTGCTCTTGGGAAGGGGAGATACGTTACAGCACAACTCTTCTTT
D: TRDD3; J: TRDJ3; V: TRDV2; size: large; CDR3: CACDETGGSSLSSWDTRQMFF; DNA: TGTGCCTGTGACGAGACTGGGGGATCCTCGCTTAGCTCCTGGGACACCCGACAGATGTTTTTC